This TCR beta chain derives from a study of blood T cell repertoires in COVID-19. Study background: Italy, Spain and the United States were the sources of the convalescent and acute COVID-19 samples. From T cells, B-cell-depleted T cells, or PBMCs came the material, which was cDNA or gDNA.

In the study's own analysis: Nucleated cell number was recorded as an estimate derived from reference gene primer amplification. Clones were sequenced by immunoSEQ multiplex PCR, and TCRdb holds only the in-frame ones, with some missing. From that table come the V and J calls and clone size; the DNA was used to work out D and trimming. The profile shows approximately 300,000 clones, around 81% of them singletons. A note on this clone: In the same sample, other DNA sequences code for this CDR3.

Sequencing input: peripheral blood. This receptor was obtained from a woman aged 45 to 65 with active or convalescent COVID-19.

CDR3 amino acids: CATSAGQGNTEAFF. CDR3 coding DNA: TGTGCCACCAGTGCCGGACAGGGTAACACTGAAGCTTTCTTT. V is TRBV24-1 and J is TRBJ1-1; 8 bases are shared with TRBD1. V trimming: 5 bases; J trimming: 2 bases; junction bases outside the gene matches: 3. The CDR3 totals 14 residues. Germline V gene data show CDR1 as KGHDR and CDR2 as SFDVKD.